This entry lists 22 T cell receptor beta chains sequenced from one sample in a study of control samples from healthy donors and cancer patients. Profiled with immunoSEQ multiplex PCR; TCRdb holds only in-frame clones, not every one. The table shows about 120,000 clones, with approximately 84% occurring only once. Sequencing used blood. The source is a man between 18 and 35 years old in good health.

This chain joins TRBV5-1 and TRBJ1-2; TRBD1 is a possible D gene (5 bases). V lost 4 bases and J lost 4, with 17 bases in between. The germline CDR1 and CDR2 sequences are SGHRS and YFSETQ. CDR3 length: 15 residues. The CDR3 loop reads CASSPEGGTSYGYTF. CDR3 nucleotide sequence: TGCGCCAGCAGCCCGGAGGGCGGGACCAGCTATGGCTACACCTTC.

The genes are TRBV15 and TRBJ2-3; possibly TRBD1 for D (6 bases). CDR3 length equals 15 residues. Trimming pared 4 bases from V and 0 bases from J, leaving 11 bases between. Looked up from germline, CDR1 is LNHNV and CDR2 is YYDKDF (reference sequence). CDR3 residues: CATSTSGESTDTQYF. The CDR3 bases are TGTGCCACCAGCACCTCAGGGGAGAGCACAGATACGCAGTATTTT.

This chain uses TRBV6-5 with TRBJ1-2; 11 nucleotides agree with TRBD1. The length of the CDR3 is 15 residues. Germline CDR1 MNHEY, CDR2 SVGAGI. The trim removed 6 bases at V and 4 bases at J, leaving 7 bases unmatched. The CDR3 sequence: CASRMGQGGGYGYTF. The DNA for the CDR3 is TGTGCCAGCAGGATGGGACAGGGGGGCGGCTATGGCTACACCTTC.

The chain joins TRBV7-3 to TRBJ2-5; 9 bases are a match to TRBD1. The germline V gene has CDR1 SGHTA and CDR2 FQGTGA. The CDR3 length is 15 residues. J was trimmed by 5 bases and V by 3 bases; bases with no gene match: 7. Here the CDR3 reads CASSLAGTGKETQYF. Here the CDR3 DNA reads TGTGCCAGCAGCTTGGCCGGGACAGGGAAGGAGACCCAGTACTTC.

This clone was picked up a small number of times. The J gene is TRBJ2-3, the V gene TRBV7-3; the D gene is possibly TRBD1 (5 bases). The CDR3 runs to 13 residues. Trimming left V 4 bases short and J 5 bases short, with 10 bases between. The germline CDR1 and CDR2 sequences are SGHTA and FQGTGA. Written as DNA, the CDR3 is TGTGCCAGCAGCTCGCGACAGTTAGATACGCAGTATTTT. Its translation is CASSSRQLDTQYF.

V and J are TRBV7-3 and TRBJ1-1, with TRBD1 matching 9 bases. Trimming cost V 5 bases and J 7 bases; bases outside gene matches: 8. The CDR3 totals 14 residues. Germline CDR1 SGHTA, CDR2 FQGTGA. The CDR3 loop reads CASSLTGGLHEAFF. CDR3 nucleotides: TGTGCCAGCAGCCTGACAGGGGGATTACATGAAGCTTTCTTT. The whole variable domain, remainder taken from reference TRBV7-3 and TRBJ1-1, is GAGVSQTPSNKVTEKGKYVELRCDPISGHTALYWYRQSLGQGPEFLIYFQGTGAADDSGLPNDRFFAVRPEGSVSTLKIQRTERGDSAVYLCASSLTGGLHEAFFGQGTRLTVV.

The chain carries TRBV7-3 and TRBJ2-3, with no clear D. Looked up from germline, CDR1 is SGHTA and CDR2 is FQGTGA. The CDR3 loop spans 15 amino acids. V lost 1 base and J lost 2, with 10 bases in between. The CDR3 nucleotides read TGTGCCAGCAGCTTAATAGGCGCTTACACAGATACGCAGTATTTT. It translates to CASSLIGAYTDTQYF. Full variable domain (outside the CDR3, taken from reference TRBV7-3 and TRBJ2-3): GAGVSQTPSNKVTEKGKYVELRCDPISGHTALYWYRQSLGQGPEFLIYFQGTGAADDSGLPNDRFFAVRPEGSVSTLKIQRTERGDSAVYLCASSLIGAYTDTQYFGPGTRLTVL.

This clone was counted a single time. The chain uses TRBV11-2 and TRBJ2-3; weak D call: TRBD1 (5 bases). From germline, CDR1 is SGHAT and CDR2 FQNNGV. Between the trimmed V and J ends, which lost 5 bases and 1 base, there was a span of 13 bases. This CDR3 spans 15 amino acids. DNA for the CDR3: TGTGCCAGCAGCCAAGGGGCTATACGCACAGATACGCAGTATTTT. Encoded protein: CASSQGAIRTDTQYF.

The chain has TRBV5-8 and TRBJ1-4; 9 positions agree with TRBD1. The germline V gene has CDR1 SGHTS and CDR2 YDEGEE. CDR3 length equals 15 residues. V was pared by 2 bases and J by 5 bases, with 4 bases of the junction left unmatched. The CDR3 nucleotides are TGTGCCAGCAGCTTACAGGGGGCAGCAAATGAAAAACTGTTTTTT. It yields the protein CASSLQGAANEKLFF.

V and J are TRBV15 and TRBJ2-6, with 9 bases lining up with TRBD1. Looked up from germline, CDR1 is LNHNV and CDR2 is YYDKDF (reference sequence). Unmatched junction bases numbered 9, after V lost 4 bases and J lost 2 bases. The CDR3 extends over 18 amino acids. The CDR3 nucleotides read TGTGCCACCAGCAAATCCTTCGGACAGGGGCCTGGGGCCAACGTCCTGACTTTC. Amino acids: CATSKSFGQGPGANVLTF.

The chain recombines TRBV23-1 with TRBJ2-1; D is unclear. TRBV23-1 is assigned to the ORF class and has an uncertain function. V was shortened by 1 base and J by 8 bases, with 9 bases between the two germline ends. The CDR3 runs to 13 residues. The CDR3 region has the DNA TGCGCCAGCAGTCAATATAAGGTTCATGAGCAGTTCTTC. It specifies CASSQYKVHEQFF.

This clone showed up just a few times. The J gene is TRBJ1-1, the V gene TRBV28, with D unresolved. Trimming stripped 2 bases from V and 0 bases from J, with 7 bases between. CDR1 and CDR2 (germline): MDHEN, SYDVKM. This CDR3 spans 14 amino acids. The CDR3 coding sequence is TGTGCCAGCAGTTTAACGCTGGTGAACACTGAAGCTTTCTTT. Translation: CASSLTLVNTEAFF.

The rearrangement joins TRBV11-2 to TRBJ2-7, with TRBD2 matching over 7 bases. In germline, CDR1 is SGHAT, CDR2 FQNNGV. The CDR3 length is 15 residues. Germline trimming cut 4 bases from V and 3 bases from J; bases unmatched to any gene: 9. CDR3 nucleotide sequence: TGTGCCAGCAGCTCCCTAGGGAGCGGGGACTACGAGCAGTACTTC. It encodes CASSSLGSGDYEQYF.

V usage is TRBV7-2 and J usage is TRBJ2-3; D gene ambiguous. CDR1 SGHTA and CDR2 FQGNSA come from the germline V gene. The CDR3 is made up of 15 amino acids. The V gene lost 2 bases and the J gene lost 0 bases, with 9 bases spanning the gap. In DNA form, the CDR3 reads TGTGCCAGCAGCTTAAATTTCCAGAGCACAGATACGCAGTATTTT. Protein product: CASSLNFQSTDTQYF. Variable domain in full (rest from reference TRBV7-2 and TRBJ2-3): GAGVSQSPSNKVTEKGKDVELRCDPISGHTALYWYRQSLGQGLEFLIYFQGNSAPDKSGLPSDRFSAERTGGSVSTLTIQRTQQEDSAVYLCASSLNFQSTDTQYFGPGTRLTVL.

V usage is TRBV9 and J usage is TRBJ2-2; TRBD2 matches at 8 bases. The CDR3 spans 14 residues. V lost 1 base and J lost 6; bases outside the gene matches: 2. Germline V gene lookup returns CDR1 SGDLS and CDR2 YYNGEE. CDR3 coding DNA: TGTGCCAGCAGCGTAAGAGCGGGAGCCGGGGAGCTGTTTTTT. Amino acids: CASSVRAGAGELFF. Complete variable domain (other parts from reference TRBV9 and TRBJ2-2): DSGVTQTPKHLITATGQRVTLRCSPRSGDLSVYWYQQSLDQGLQFLIQYYNGEERAKGNILERFSAQQFPDLHSELNLSSLELGDSALYFCASSVRAGAGELFFGEGSRLTVL.

V and J are TRBV5-1 and TRBJ2-1; TRBD2 matches 10 bases. CDR1 and CDR2 from the germline V gene are SGHRS and YFSETQ. V dropped 1 base and J dropped 10; count of bases not matched to a gene: 5. The CDR3 has 14 residues. The CDR3 nucleotides read TGCGCCAGCAGCTTGCCTAGCGGGGGCTTCGAGCAGTTCTTC. Encoded protein: CASSLPSGGFEQFF.

The V gene is TRBV7-3, the J gene TRBJ1-1; the D is unclear. The CDR3 spans 13 residues. Trimming removed 1 base from V and 1 base from J, with 4 bases in between. CDR1 and CDR2 from the germline V gene are SGHTA and FQGTGA. CDR3 coding DNA: TGTGCCAGCAGCTTAAGGTCGAACACTGAAGCTTTCTTT. Protein: CASSLRSNTEAFF.

The chain links TRBV29-1 to TRBJ2-2; TRBD1 aligns across 9 bases. Germline lookup yields CDR1 SQVTM and CDR2 ANQGSEA. The trim removed 5 bases at V and 0 bases at J, leaving 1 base unmatched. CDR3 size: 14 residues. The CDR3 loop reads CSVRTGANTGELFF. Written as DNA, the CDR3 is TGCAGCGTTAGGACAGGGGCGAACACCGGGGAGCTGTTTTTT.

This rearrangement joins TRBV7-8 to TRBJ2-2; 8 bases line up with TRBD2. The CDR3 has 18 amino acids. V lost 2 bases to trimming and J lost 0 bases; unmatched junction nucleotides: 8. The V gene's germline CDR1 is SGHVS and CDR2 FQNEAQ. The CDR3 bases are TGTGCCAGCAGCTTAATAGCGGGAACATTTTCGAACACCGGGGAGCTGTTTTTT. Its protein product is CASSLIAGTFSNTGELFF. The full variable domain, its missing parts supplied by reference TRBV7-8 and TRBJ2-2, is GAGVSQSPRYKVAKRGQDVALRCDPISGHVSLFWYQQALGQGPEFLTYFQNEAQLDKSGLPSDRFFAERPEGSVSTLKIQRTQQEDSAVYLCASSLIAGTFSNTGELFFGEGSRLTVL.

The chain couples TRBV6-6 to TRBJ1-5; D might be TRBD1 (6 bases). The V end was cut by 8 bases, the J end by 7 bases, with 15 bases between. The CDR3 contains 13 residues. Germline lookup yields CDR1 MNHNY and CDR2 SVGAGI (reference sequence). The CDR3 bases are TGTGCCAGCCTAGGGGGATGGGGGCAGCCCCAGCATTTT. Protein product: CASLGGWGQPQHF.

V usage is TRBV6-6 and J usage is TRBJ2-1; 9 positions match TRBD2. Germline CDR1 reads MNHNY; CDR2 reads SVGAGI (reference sequence). V lost 2 bases and J lost 8; bases outside the gene matches: 7. The CDR3 covers 15 residues. The CDR3 region is CASSYVAGGPYEQFF. The CDR3 coding sequence is TGTGCCAGCAGTTACGTTGCGGGAGGGCCTTATGAGCAGTTCTTC.

J is TRBJ2-5 and V is TRBV19; D is perhaps TRBD2 (7 bases). Germline V gives CDR1 LNHDA, CDR2 SQIVND (reference sequence). The CDR3 is 15 residues long. The V end was cut by 5 bases, the J end by 5 bases, with 18 bases between. CDR3 loop: CASSPVGGARETQYF. The CDR3 bases are TGTGCCAGTAGTCCTGTGGGGGGGGCGCGGGAGACCCAGTACTTC.